This section outlines one T cell receptor beta chain sequence together with its context. Antigen unknown. This CDR3 is also generated by other DNA sequences in the sample. In the ViraFEST assay, antigen-specific CD4+ clonotypes were identified by expansion after peptide-pool stimulation. Subsequent to a culture period of about ten days, CD4+ T cells were isolated. Two doses of BNT162b2 or mRNA-1273 vaccine were administered to participants. Absence of prior SARS-CoV-2 infection characterized the vaccine recipients, who showed negative nucleocapsid antibodies. With about 9.8 ug/ml peptides and about 9.5 IU/ml IL-2, a few million PBMC per well were cultured. On day 3 and again on day 7, half the medium was replaced with IL-2 medium. These data are taken from a study of vaccination effects on CD4 cells after COVID-19. Study-wide background: Post-vaccine sampling occurred a median 72 days after the second dose.

Produced via immunoSEQ multiplex PCR; TCRdb's table is partial and in-frame only. The sample holds approximately 30,000 clones; about 83% are singletons and the top ten take under 1.5%. CDR3 length equals 14 residues. The germline V gene encodes CDR1 SGHTA and CDR2 FQGNSA. With V trimmed by 0 bases and J by 4 bases, 2 bases remained unmatched. This clonotype was obtained from a human donor who received a COVID-19 vaccine. Some clones in this sample may be carry-over from other donors' samples. The sequencing used CD4+ T cells from PBMCs cultured with HCoV-NL63 spike peptides, collected after COVID-19 vaccination. This sequence joins TRBV7-2 and TRBJ2-5; 7 nucleotides align to TRBD1. The CDR3: CASSLAGGGETQYF. Here the CDR3 DNA reads TGTGCCAGCAGCTTAGCAGGGGGCGGAGAGACCCAGTACTTC.